This TCR beta chain was sequenced for a study of T cell changes during pregnancy in multiple sclerosis. TCRdb's copy holds only in-frame clones and misses some; the assay was immunoSEQ multiplex PCR. Found here are nearly 110,000 clones, more than 80% of them singletons; the top ten hold around 1.6%. Trimming shortened V by 1 base and J by 11 bases, and 9 bases separated the two germline ends. The CDR3 extends over 12 amino acids. Germline CDR1 MNHNS, CDR2 SASEGT. Sequences were derived from peripheral blood, sampled before pregnancy. The TCR was taken from a female donor with multiple sclerosis, enrolled in a pregnancy study. The chain combines TRBV6-1 with TRBJ2-1; unclear D gene. CDR3 bases: TGTGCCAGCAGTGAAGGAAGACTTAAGCAGTTCTTC. Translation: CASSEGRLKQFF.